Below are 23 T cell receptor beta chains sequenced from a single sample in a study of cytomegalovirus exposure and HLA in healthy donors. Primers for the PCR totalled 60 Vbeta and 13 Jbeta. The assay was immunoSEQ multiplex PCR, and TCRdb's table has in-frame clones only and misses some. Of about 140,000 clones listed, around 82% are singletons. Sequenced input: PBMCs. Receptors originate from a man aged 40-50 years in good health and CMV-seropositive.

The chain uses TRBV21-1 and TRBJ1-6; TRBD1, the table's D call, was not compared with the DNA. TRBV21-1 is an annotated pseudogene. CDR3 length: 17 amino acids. DNA for the CDR3: TGTGCCAGCAGCAAAGAAGGGAGACAGGGACCCAATTCACCCCTCCACTTT. This sequence encodes CASSKEGRQGPNSPLHF.

This clone was seen once. In DNA, the CDR3 is TGTGCCAGCAGTTTATCGCAGGGGACAGTCAAGCAGTACTTC. This sequence encodes CASSLSQGTVKQYF. This sequence joins TRBV28 and TRBJ2-7; 7 bases align to TRBD1. The germline V gene has CDR1 MDHEN and CDR2 SYDVKM. The V segment lost 1 base and the J segment 8 bases; nucleotides outside the gene matches: 8. The length of the CDR3 is 14 residues. Full variable domain (missing parts from reference TRBV28 and TRBJ2-7): DVKVTQSSRYLVKRTGEKVFLECVQDMDHENMFWYRQDPGLGLRLIYFSYDVKMKEKGDIPEGYSVSREKKERFSLILESASTNQTSMYLCASSLSQGTVKQYFGPGTRLTVT.

The chain is built from TRBV7-2 and TRBJ2-7, with 12 bases identical to TRBD2. The V and J ends lost 6 bases and 2 bases, in that order; junction bases with no gene match: 5. CDR3 length: 15 amino acids. The germline V gene encodes CDR1 SGHTA and CDR2 FQGNSA. CDR3 bases: TGTGCCAGCAGTGGACTAGCGGGGATTACCTACGAGCAGTACTTC. Protein: CASSGLAGITYEQYF. Full variable domain (remainder filled in from reference TRBV7-2 and TRBJ2-7): GAGVSQSPSNKVTEKGKDVELRCDPISGHTALYWYRQSLGQGLEFLIYFQGNSAPDKSGLPSDRFSAERTGGSVSTLTIQRTQQEDSAVYLCASSGLAGITYEQYFGPGTRLTVT.

The chain joins TRBV11-1 to TRBJ2-2; D is perhaps TRBD2 (5 bases). The CDR3 covers 15 residues. CDR1 is SGHAT, CDR2 FQDESV, per germline (reference sequence). V gave up 7 bases and J gave up 6 bases, with 18 bases separating them. As DNA, the CDR3 is TGTGCCAGCAACTCTGCGGGTCGTGGGGCCGGGGAGCTGTTTTTT. It specifies CASNSAGRGAGELFF.

The chain combines TRBV6-5 with TRBJ1-6, with a tentative D call TRBD1 (6 bases). This CDR3 is built from 16 residues. CDR1 is MNHEY, CDR2 SVGAGI, per germline. V lost 4 bases and J 0 bases, leaving 10 bases between the germline ends. The DNA for the CDR3 is TGTGCCAGCAGTTTGGACAGTCGCTCCTATAATTCACCCCTCCACTTT. This sequence encodes CASSLDSRSYNSPLHF.

The rearrangement joins TRBV2 to TRBJ2-3, with 7 nucleotides matching TRBD2. This CDR3 comprises 15 residues. Germline V lookup: CDR1 SNHLY, CDR2 FYNNEI. The ends lost 6 bases at V and 7 bases at J; junction bases unmatched: 13. CDR3 loop: CASSLERDPGYTQYF. CDR3 nucleotide sequence: TGTGCCAGCAGCCTCGAGCGGGACCCCGGGTATACGCAGTATTTT.

The chain couples TRBV2 to TRBJ1-5; D is ambiguous. Germline V gene sequence: CDR1 SNHLY, CDR2 FYNNEI. The CDR3 covers 15 residues. V gave up 4 bases and J gave up 2 bases, with 12 bases separating them. CDR3 in amino acids: CASSVGRYGNQPQHF. The CDR3 nucleotides are TGTGCCAGCAGTGTCGGTAGATACGGCAATCAGCCCCAGCATTTT.

The J gene is TRBJ1-3, the V gene TRBV4-1; D unclear. CDR1 MGHRA and CDR2 YSYEKL come from the germline V gene. This CDR3 has 12 amino acids. With 9 bases removed from V and 3 bases from J, the gap between germline ends came to 9 bases. The CDR3 bases are TGCGCCAGTCGGGGTGATGGAAACACCATATATTTT. Protein sequence: CASRGDGNTIYF.

The chain has TRBV4-3 and TRBJ1-1; 7 bases align to TRBD1. V trimming: 3 bases; J trimming: 1 base; junction bases outside the gene matches: 2. This CDR3 has 14 amino acids. Germline V gene lookup returns CDR1 LGHNA and CDR2 YSLEER. The CDR3 bases are TGCGCCAGCAGCCAGGGACAGCAGAACACTGAAGCTTTCTTT. Amino acids: CASSQGQQNTEAFF.

The rearrangement links TRBV5-1 to TRBJ2-7; tentative D call: TRBD2 (6 bases). Germline CDR1 and CDR2: SGHRS and YFSETQ. V lost 0 bases, J lost 7 bases, and 32 bases lay in between. The CDR3 totals 20 residues. The CDR3 coding sequence is TGCGCCAGCAGCTTGGGCGGGGTTGGACGGCAATGGACGCAGCCGGGAGAGCAGTACTTC. Translation gives CASSLGGVGRQWTQPGEQYF.

This clone appeared a few times. The chain joins TRBV5-1 to TRBJ2-5; TRBD2 aligns across 11 bases. Germline CDR1 SGHRS, CDR2 YFSETQ. The CDR3 contains 15 residues. V dropped 4 bases and J dropped 5; count of bases not matched to a gene: 7. Here the CDR3 reads CASSPSGGSMETQYF. CDR3 DNA sequence: TGCGCCAGCAGCCCTAGCGGGGGGTCAATGGAGACCCAGTACTTC.

V gene TRBV6-5 combines with J gene TRBJ1-4; 10 nucleotides match TRBD1. V was clipped by 6 bases and J by 2 bases; unmatched bases: 3. This CDR3 region has 15 residues. Germline V gives CDR1 MNHEY, CDR2 SVGAGI. The CDR3 coding sequence is TGTGCCAGCAGCTCGGACAGGGGGACTAATGAAAAACTGTTTTTT. Translation gives CASSSDRGTNEKLFF.

This chain connects TRBV4-2 to TRBJ2-7, with TRBD1 identical over 7 bases. The CDR3 is made up of 13 amino acids. J was trimmed by 5 bases and V by 5 bases; bases with no gene match: 6. Germline V gene sequence: CDR1 LGHNA, CDR2 YNFKEQ. CDR3 amino acids: CASSFGQADEQYF. CDR3 coding DNA: TGTGCCAGCAGCTTTGGACAGGCGGACGAGCAGTACTTC.

V usage is TRBV15 and J usage is TRBJ1-5; 8 bases align to TRBD1. This CDR3 has 17 amino acids. V lost 5 bases, J lost 0 bases, and 9 bases stayed unmatched. Germline-derived CDR1 and CDR2 are LNHNV and YYDKDF (reference sequence). The CDR3 region has the DNA TGTGCCACCAGCCGTCCATTGGGACAGGCTAGCAATCAGCCCCAGCATTTT. This codes for CATSRPLGQASNQPQHF.

This clone was recorded only once. The chain joins TRBV27 to TRBJ2-7, with 11 bases that match TRBD2. The CDR3 contains 16 residues. V was pared by 0 bases and J by 4 bases, with 5 bases of the junction left unmatched. CDR1 and CDR2 (germline): MNHEY, SMNVEV (reference sequence). This CDR3 is CASSLSGASGRYEQYF. The CDR3 DNA follows: TGTGCCAGCAGTTTATCCGGGGCTAGCGGGAGGTACGAGCAGTACTTC.

This chain connects TRBV27 to TRBJ2-7, with 11 positions matching TRBD1. V shed 3 bases and J 3 bases; nucleotides not matched to a gene: 7. The CDR3 covers 16 residues. The germline CDR1 and CDR2 sequences are MNHEY and SMNVEV (reference sequence). The CDR3 loop is CASSLRAGTGGYEQYF. The CDR3 bases are TGTGCCAGCAGTTTGAGGGCCGGGACAGGGGGCTACGAGCAGTACTTC.

The CDR3 sequence: CASSSPGTGGFEQYF. The CDR3 DNA sequence: TGTGCCAGCAGCTCCCCCGGGACAGGGGGCTTCGAGCAGTACTTC. This rearrangement joins TRBV11-1 to TRBJ2-7; 12 bases fit TRBD1. With V trimmed by 4 bases and J by 6 bases, 7 bases remained unmatched. The germline gives CDR1 SGHAT, CDR2 FQDESV (reference sequence). There are 15 residues in the CDR3.

The gene calls are TRBV6-6 and TRBJ1-3; the D gene is possibly TRBD1 (5 bases). V was shortened by 3 bases and J by 1 base, with 7 bases between the two germline ends. The CDR3 consists of 14 residues. Germline V lookup: CDR1 MNHNY, CDR2 SVGAGI (reference sequence). In nucleotides, the CDR3 is TGTGCCAGCAGTTATGGGGGGTCTGGAAACACCATATATTTT. This codes for CASSYGGSGNTIYF.

The gene calls are TRBV27 and TRBJ1-1; no reliable D call. The CDR3 is 11 residues long. Trimming left V 6 bases short and J 2 bases short, with 4 bases between. In germline, CDR1 is MNHEY, CDR2 SMNVEV (reference sequence). CDR3 coding DNA: TGTGCCAGCAGCTCCAACACTGAAGCTTTCTTT. It yields the protein CASSSNTEAFF.

The chain joins TRBV7-8 to TRBJ2-1; TRBD1 aligns across 12 bases. J was trimmed by 9 bases and V by 6 bases; bases with no gene match: 15. The CDR3 loop spans 17 amino acids. The germline gives CDR1 SGHVS, CDR2 FQNEAQ. This chain's CDR3 is CASRVMGTGGGQGEQFF. The DNA for the CDR3 is TGTGCCAGCAGGGTCATGGGGACAGGGGGCGGTCAAGGTGAGCAGTTCTTC.

This chain connects TRBV30 to TRBJ2-5; no clear D gene. The V gene lost 1 base and the J gene lost 0 bases, with 9 bases spanning the gap. Germline loops: CDR1 GTSNPN, CDR2 SVGIG (reference sequence). This CDR3 is built from 14 residues. The CDR3 loop reads CAWSGYSYQETQYF. In nucleotides, the CDR3 is TGTGCCTGGAGTGGTTACTCCTACCAAGAGACCCAGTACTTC.

V is TRBV4-3 and J is TRBJ2-3, with 9 bases lining up with TRBD2. Germline V gives CDR1 LGHNA, CDR2 YSLEER. There are 16 residues in the CDR3. After removal of 2 bases from V and 2 bases from J, the junction contained 5 bases not matched to a gene. The CDR3: CASSQLTSGYTDTQYF. CDR3 sequence (DNA): TGCGCCAGCAGCCAATTGACTAGCGGTTACACAGATACGCAGTATTTT.

This rearrangement joins TRBV5-4 to TRBJ1-2; 8 bases match TRBD1. Germline values: CDR1 SGHNT, CDR2 YYREEE (reference sequence). Germline trimming cut 3 bases from V and 4 bases from J; bases unmatched to any gene: 14. This CDR3 comprises 17 residues. DNA for the CDR3: TGTGCCAGCAGCTACTTACGGGGGGCAGGGGGCTCCTATGGCTACACCTTC. It translates to CASSYLRGAGGSYGYTF.